Sequencing of this T cell receptor beta chain was carried out in a study of cytomegalovirus exposure and HLA in healthy donors. General study results and limits: The investigators catalogued 150 or so TCR beta chains as cytomegalovirus-associated.

Points on this clone: No antigen is known for it.

The CDR3 runs to 18 residues. The V gene lost 0 bases and the J gene lost 2 bases, with 17 bases spanning the gap. The method was immunoSEQ multiplex PCR; TCRdb's version includes in-frame clones alone and lacks a portion of them. The sample has 98,000 or so clones; around 95% are singletons. This receptor was obtained from a woman between 18 and 29 years old in good health and CMV-seronegative. V gene TRBV23-1 combines with J gene TRBJ2-1; possibly TRBD2 for D (7 bases). TRBV23-1 is labeled an ORF, and its function is uncertain. What was sequenced was PBMCs. CDR3 nucleotides: TGCGCCAGCAGTCAATCGGTACGGCGGGGGCCTCCCTACAATGAGCAGTTCTTC. Translated: CASSQSVRRGPPYNEQFF.